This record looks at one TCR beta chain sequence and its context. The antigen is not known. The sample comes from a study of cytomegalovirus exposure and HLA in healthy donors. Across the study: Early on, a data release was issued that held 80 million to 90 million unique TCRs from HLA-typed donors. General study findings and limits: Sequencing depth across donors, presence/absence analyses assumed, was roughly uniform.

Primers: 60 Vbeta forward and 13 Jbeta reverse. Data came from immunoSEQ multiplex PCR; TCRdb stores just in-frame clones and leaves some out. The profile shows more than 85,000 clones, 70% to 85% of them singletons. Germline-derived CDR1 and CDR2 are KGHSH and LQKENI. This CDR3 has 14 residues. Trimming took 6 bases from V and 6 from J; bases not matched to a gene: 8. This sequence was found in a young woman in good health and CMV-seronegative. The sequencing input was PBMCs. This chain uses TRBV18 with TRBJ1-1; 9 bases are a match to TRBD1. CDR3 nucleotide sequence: TGTGCCAGCTCCCGCGACAGGGGGGGTTCTGAAGCTTTCTTT. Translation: CASSRDRGGSEAFF.